The 2 T cell receptor beta chains below all came from one sample that was sequenced in a study of CXCR3-negative and CXCR3-positive naive CD8 T cells. The study, taken as a whole, reports: Naive cells with CXCR3 showed TRB CDR3s that were more hydrophobic than those in CXCR3-negative naive cells.

Carrying UMI labels, the TRB cDNA libraries were prepared through 5' RACE. TCRdb reanalyzed the 5' RACE reads, giving one entry per CDR3 protein sequence and no DNA. In all, the sample yields 140,000 to 150,000 distinct CDR3 sequences. No antigen has been identified for these receptors. Sequencing was carried out using naive CXCR3+ CD8+ T cells from blood. Subset denoted: CD45RO-CCR7+CD27+CD95- naive CD8+ T cells expressing CXCR3 (TNR3+). These receptors all come from a human donor in good health. Some clones in this sample may be carry-over from other donors' samples.

The genes are TRBV7-9 and TRBJ1-1; as DNA is missing, the TRBD1 call by TCRdb cannot be tested. CDR1 and CDR2 (germline): SEHNR, FQNEAQ (reference sequence). The CDR3 totals 13 residues. The CDR3 protein is CASSSGTGYEAFF.

The chain joins TRBV19 to TRBJ2-4; without DNA, the TCRdb call of TRBD2 cannot be checked. There are 16 residues in the CDR3. Germline CDR1 reads LNHDA; CDR2 reads SQIVND (reference sequence). The CDR3 sequence: CASSIDSSGELIIQYF. Full variable domain (rest looked up from reference TRBV19 and TRBJ2-4): DGGITQSPKYLFRKEGQNVTLSCEQNLNHDAMYWYRQDPGQGLRLIYYSQIVNDFQKGDIAEGYSVSREKKESFPLTVTSAQKNPTAFYLCASSIDSSGELIIQYFGAGTRLSVL.